Below are 30 T cell receptor beta chains sequenced from a single sample in a study of T-cell reconstitution after alpha-beta-depleted transplantation in children. A library of TCRbeta sequences, prepared with unique molecular identifiers, was generated. TCRdb re-analysed the PCR reads in MiXCR, keeping a single row per CDR3 protein. The table has about 98,000 distinct CDR3 sequences, 20% to 30% seen once; the top ten hold over 20%. Sequenced material: PBMCs, taken before TCRalphabeta/CD19-depleted stem cell transplant. All receptors derive from a boy aged 2 to 10 with acute lymphoblastic leukemia, due to receive a stem cell transplant.

This clonotype was detected ten times or more. This rearrangement joins TRBV29-1 to TRBJ2-7, with 7 bases lining up with TRBD2. Trimming took 3 bases from V and 3 from J; bases not matched to a gene: 8. The CDR3 sequence is 14 residues long. Looked up from germline, CDR1 is SQVTM and CDR2 is ANQGSEA. CDR3 coding DNA: TGCAGCGTTGACAGCGGGGCCAATCTCTACGAGCAGTACTTC. It codes for CSVDSGANLYEQYF.

There are a few counts of this clonotype. The chain recombines TRBV12-3 or TRBV12-4 with TRBJ2-3; 10 bases are a match to TRBD1. Trimming removed 5 bases from V and 1 base from J; junction bases left unmatched: 3. The CDR3 spans 15 residues. DNA of the CDR3: TGTGCCAGCAGTCCCGGGACAGGGGGCACAGATACGCAGTATTTT. Protein product: CASSPGTGGTDTQYF.

This chain connects TRBV5-1 to TRBJ1-5; maybe TRBD1 (6 bases). Germline loops: CDR1 SGHRS, CDR2 YFSETQ. The CDR3 is 15 residues long. V lost 0 bases, J lost 2 bases, and 9 bases lay in between. The CDR3 DNA is TGCGCCAGCAGCTTGGGGGGGGGCCGCAATCAGCCCCAGCATTTT. Amino acid sequence: CASSLGGGRNQPQHF. The full variable domain, its missing parts supplied by reference TRBV5-1 and TRBJ1-5, is KAGVTQTPRYLIKTRGQQVTLSCSPISGHRSVSWYQQTPGQGLQFLFEYFSETQRNKGNFPGRFSGRQFSNSRSEMNVSTLELGDSALYLCASSLGGGRNQPQHFGDGTRLSIL.

This clonotype was picked up many times. The gene calls are TRBV11-2 and TRBJ1-6, with D hard to call. There are 14 residues in the CDR3. Trimming removed 1 base at V and 10 bases at J, with 11 bases between. In germline, CDR1 is SGHAT, CDR2 FQNNGV. CDR3 region: CASSLGEGRSPLHF. The CDR3 coding sequence is TGTGCCAGCAGCTTAGGGGAGGGAAGGTCACCCCTCCACTTT.

This rearrangement joins TRBV20-1 to TRBJ2-5; the D call may be TRBD1 or TRBD2 (5 bases each). From germline, CDR1 is DFQATT and CDR2 SNEGSKA (reference sequence). V gave up 3 bases and J gave up 4 bases, with 18 bases separating them. The CDR3 covers 15 residues. CDR3 DNA sequence: TGCAGTGCTAGGAGTTCTTGGGGGTATGGAGAGACCCAGTACTTC. As protein: CSARSSWGYGETQYF.

The chain recombines TRBV12-3 or TRBV12-4 with TRBJ1-5, with D possibly TRBD1 on 5 matching bases. The CDR3 is 15 amino acids. The ends were cut back, 3 bases at V and 0 bases at J, with 9 bases in the middle. CDR3 amino acids: CASSLGLYSNQPQHF. In DNA, the CDR3 is TGTGCCAGCAGTTTGGGGCTTTATAGCAATCAGCCCCAGCATTTT.

This CDR3 reads CASSLNRGQFF. CDR3 nucleotide sequence: TGTGCCAGCAGCTTGAACCGAGGGCAGTTCTTC. The J gene is TRBJ2-1, the V gene TRBV5-5; D not resolved. Germline CDR1 and CDR2: SGHKS and YYEKEE (reference sequence). This CDR3 is built from 11 residues. The V end was cut by 1 base, the J end by 12 bases, with 8 bases between.

J is TRBJ1-4 and V is TRBV12-3 or TRBV12-4; weak D call: TRBD1 (5 bases). V lost 7 bases and J lost 8, with 14 bases in between. The CDR3 spans 13 residues. The CDR3 DNA sequence: TGTGCCAGCAACACCGGGGCCGCCGAAAAACTGTTTTTT. This translates into CASNTGAAEKLFF.

This clonotype was seen more than once but under ten times. This chain uses TRBV5-1 with TRBJ2-3, with TRBD2 matching 9 bases. The V segment lost 2 bases and the J segment 1 base; nucleotides outside the gene matches: 5. The CDR3 runs 16 residues. CDR1 SGHRS and CDR2 YFSETQ come from the germline V gene. The CDR3 is CASSLGRTSGTDTQYF. DNA for the CDR3: TGCGCCAGCAGCTTAGGGCGGACTAGCGGCACAGATACGCAGTATTTT.

The chain couples TRBV28 to TRBJ2-5; D may correspond to TRBD1 or TRBD2 (5 bases each). The CDR3 is 14 residues long. The germline V and J ends were trimmed by 4 bases and 5 bases, with 14 bases remaining between them. Per germline, CDR1 MDHEN and CDR2 SYDVKM. The CDR3 region is CASSSRGGRETQYF. Written as DNA, the CDR3 is TGTGCCAGCAGTTCCCGTGGGGGTAGGGAGACCCAGTACTTC.

This clonotype was seen more than once but under ten times. The chain links TRBV6-1 to TRBJ2-3; D gene ambiguous. The CDR3 consists of 15 residues. The germline V gene encodes CDR1 MNHNS and CDR2 SASEGT. V lost 5 bases, J lost 0 bases, and 12 bases lay in between. CDR3 sequence: CASSLLGASTDTQYF. Here the CDR3 DNA reads TGTGCCAGCAGTCTTCTTGGAGCTAGCACAGATACGCAGTATTTT.

The CDR3 bases are TGTGCCAGCAGTGCAACCTTGACAGCAACAGAAGCTTTCTTT. Translation: CASSATLTATEAFF. The rearrangement uses TRBV6-1 and TRBJ1-1, with D perhaps TRBD1 (5 bases). Germline CDR1 is MNHNS and CDR2 is SASEGT. CDR3 length equals 14 residues. V lost 4 bases and J 8 bases, leaving 17 bases between the germline ends.

This clonotype was observed many times. This chain connects TRBV12-3 or TRBV12-4 to TRBJ2-1; either TRBD1 or TRBD2 may fit D (5 bases each). The V gene lost 2 bases and the J gene lost 11 bases, with 10 bases spanning the gap. This CDR3 comprises 12 residues. The CDR3 loop reads CASSLPGPQQFF. The CDR3 nucleotides read TGTGCCAGCAGTTTACCGGGACCTCAGCAGTTCTTC.

This sequence joins TRBV12-3 or TRBV12-4 and TRBJ2-7; D may be TRBD1 or TRBD2 (5 bases each). This CDR3 region has 14 residues. Trimming removed 5 bases at V and 5 bases at J, with 16 bases between. The CDR3 nucleotides read TGTGCCAGCAGTACTCGCCCCGGGACGGACGAGCAGTACTTC. This translates into CASSTRPGTDEQYF.

This clonotype was observed at least ten times. The V call is TRBV11-2, the J call TRBJ2-2; D perhaps matches TRBD2 (6 bases). The CDR3 covers 16 residues. The V gene lost 3 bases and the J gene lost 5 bases, with 16 bases spanning the gap. CDR1 and CDR2 from the germline V gene are SGHAT and FQNNGV. DNA for the CDR3: TGTGCCAGCAGCTTCAGCGGGCTGACCGGAACCGGGGAGCTGTTTTTT. This translates into CASSFSGLTGTGELFF.

This clonotype has a handful of counts. The V call is TRBV5-1, the J call TRBJ2-1; 7 bases fit TRBD2. The CDR3 sequence is 16 residues long. Germline CDR1 and CDR2: SGHRS and YFSETQ. The ends lost 4 bases at V and 9 bases at J; junction bases unmatched: 16. In DNA form, the CDR3 reads TGCGCCAGCAGCCCTCGGGTCGGGGAGGGGCAGGTTGAGCAGTTCTTC. It yields the protein CASSPRVGEGQVEQFF.

The chain couples TRBV14 to TRBJ2-3; TRBD2 aligns across 7 bases. Looked up from germline, CDR1 is SGHDN and CDR2 is FVKESK. V lost 4 bases, J lost 8 bases, and 12 bases stayed unmatched. The CDR3 is 15 amino acids. CDR3 loop: CASSPSSGARGTQYF. CDR3 nucleotides: TGTGCCAGCAGCCCGTCTAGCGGAGCCCGCGGTACGCAGTATTTT.

Details on this clonotype: As the CDR3 is not closed by the conserved phenylalanine or tryptophan, this likely results from a read error. The chain couples TRBV29-1 to TRBJ2-4, with TRBD1 matching 9 bases. V shed 5 bases, J shed 1 base, and the junction held 9 bases outside the gene matches. This CDR3 has 16 residues. Germline CDR1 is SQVTM and CDR2 is ANQGSEA. The CDR3 loop is CSVTERTGVAKNIQYS. The CDR3 DNA sequence: TGCAGCGTTACTGAAAGGACAGGGGTGGCCAAAAACATTCAGTACTCC.

The sample holds a few counts of this clonotype. The rearrangement joins TRBV3-1 to TRBJ1-4; unclear D gene. The V end was cut by 3 bases, the J end by 5 bases, with 16 bases between. Germline V gene lookup returns CDR1 LGHDT and CDR2 YNNKEL (reference sequence). CDR3 length: 16 residues. The CDR3 loop is CASSQNLLGVNEKLFF. The CDR3 coding sequence is TGTGCCAGCAGCCAGAACCTTCTCGGGGTAAATGAAAAACTGTTTTTT.

The chain carries TRBV5-1 and TRBJ2-1, with 8 bases matching TRBD2. The V gene end was trimmed by 3 bases and the J gene end by 7 bases; junction bases not matched to a gene: 6. CDR3 size: 14 residues. The germline V gene has CDR1 SGHRS and CDR2 YFSETQ. The DNA of the CDR3 is TGCGCCAGCAGCTCCAGACTAGCGCGAAATGAGCAGTTCTTC. This translates into CASSSRLARNEQFF.

The J gene is TRBJ2-6, the V gene TRBV25-1; 9 bases agree with TRBD1. The CDR3 has 18 residues. CDR1 and CDR2 from the germline V gene are MGHDK and SYGVNS. V was clipped by 4 bases and J by 2 bases; unmatched bases: 9. The CDR3 sequence: CASSGAGQGMAGANVLTF. CDR3 bases: TGTGCCAGCAGTGGGGCGGGACAGGGTATGGCTGGGGCCAACGTCCTGACTTTC. Drawing the rest from reference TRBV25-1 and TRBJ2-6, the complete variable domain is EADIYQTPRYLVIGTGKKITLECSQTMGHDKMYWYQQDPGMELHLIHYSYGVNSTEKGDLSSESTVSRIRTEHFPLTLESARPSHTSQYLCASSGAGQGMAGANVLTFGAGSRLTVL.

The table lists this clonotype with a few counts. CDR3 nucleotide sequence: TGTGCCAGCAGCCAAGATCAGCCTAGCGGGACCAACGAGCAGTACTTC. Protein: CASSQDQPSGTNEQYF. The chain couples TRBV4-2 to TRBJ2-7, with 9 positions matching TRBD2. CDR3 length: 16 residues. J lost 5 bases, V lost 0 bases, and 8 bases had no gene match. CDR1 is LGHNA and CDR2 is YNFKEQ in the germline V gene.

This chain links TRBV12-3 or TRBV12-4 with TRBJ2-2, with TRBD2 identical over 11 bases. This CDR3 spans 20 amino acids. V was clipped by 5 bases and J by 7 bases; unmatched bases: 21. The CDR3 region has the DNA TGTGCCAGCAGTCCTCCTCGACCCCTAGCGGGGGGCGGGGGAGGCGGGGAGCTGTTTTTT. It is translated as CASSPPRPLAGGGGGGELFF.

The chain is built from TRBV6-6 and TRBJ2-1; D remains unclear. This CDR3 spans 13 amino acids. CDR1 MNHNY and CDR2 SVGAGI come from the germline V gene (reference sequence). Trimming took 4 bases from V and 5 from J, leaving 9 bases between them. Written as DNA, the CDR3 is TGTGCCAGCAGTTCAAACTTCGACAATGAGCAGTTCTTC. This sequence encodes CASSSNFDNEQFF.

This clonotype was counted only a few times. V gene TRBV20-1 combines with J gene TRBJ2-2; D tentatively reads TRBD1 or TRBD2 (5 bases each). The CDR3 spans 16 residues. Germline loops: CDR1 DFQATT, CDR2 SNEGSKA (reference sequence). V lost 3 bases and J lost 5, with 19 bases in between. The CDR3 DNA follows: TGCAGTGCTAGGGCTTCGGGGCGGATCAAAACCGGGGAGCTGTTTTTT. It encodes CSARASGRIKTGELFF.

The sample holds many counts of this clonotype. This rearrangement joins TRBV2 to TRBJ2-7; a possible D gene is TRBD1 (5 bases). Germline loops: CDR1 SNHLY, CDR2 FYNNEI. V lost 4 bases, J lost 6 bases, and 10 bases lay in between. CDR3 length: 12 amino acids. The CDR3 DNA reads as TGTGCCAGCAGTGTTTTTCAGGGCGAGCAGTACTTC. The encoded protein is CASSVFQGEQYF.

This clonotype was detected a few times. The chain is built from TRBV11-2 and TRBJ2-5; TRBD2 might be the D (5 bases). Looked up from germline, CDR1 is SGHAT and CDR2 is FQNNGV. V lost 4 bases to trimming and J lost 5 bases, with 11 bases between them. There are 13 residues in the CDR3. CDR3 residues: CASSSSGRETQYF. The CDR3 DNA reads TGTGCCAGCAGCTCGAGCGGCCGGGAGACCCAGTACTTC.

The gene calls are TRBV9 and TRBJ2-7, with D perhaps TRBD2 (5 bases). This CDR3 region has 14 residues. The V gene's germline CDR1 is SGDLS and CDR2 YYNGEE. With 0 bases removed from V and 6 bases from J, the gap between germline ends came to 13 bases. The chain's CDR3 is CASSVDPGSGEQYF. In DNA, the CDR3 is TGTGCCAGCAGCGTAGATCCGGGGTCTGGCGAGCAGTACTTC.

J is TRBJ2-1 and V is TRBV5-5; 7 positions agree with TRBD1. This CDR3 contains 15 residues. The ends lost 0 bases at V and 7 bases at J; junction bases unmatched: 7. CDR1 is SGHKS and CDR2 is YYEKEE in the germline V gene (reference sequence). The CDR3 spells CASSLADRVGNEQFF. The CDR3 DNA sequence: TGTGCCAGCAGCTTGGCCGACAGGGTTGGAAATGAGCAGTTCTTC. Based on the CDR3 plus reference TRBV5-5 and TRBJ2-1, the full variable domain is DAGVTQSPTHLIKTRGQQVTLRCSPISGHKSVSWYQQVLGQGPQFIFQYYEKEERGRGNFPDRFSARQFPNYSSELNVNALLLGDSALYLCASSLADRVGNEQFFGPGTRLTVL.

This clonotype was recorded at least ten times. The chain is built from TRBV18 and TRBJ2-6; maybe TRBD1 (6 bases). The CDR3 has 15 residues. The V end lost 3 bases, the J end lost 0 bases, and 6 bases lay between the germline ends. CDR1 and CDR2 from the germline V gene are KGHSH and LQKENI. DNA of the CDR3: TGTGCCAGCTCACCGGGACACTCTGGGGCCAACGTCCTGACTTTC. Protein: CASSPGHSGANVLTF.